This entry is about one TCR beta chain. This entry comes from a study of blood T cell repertoires in COVID-19. Germline CDR1 is LNHDA and CDR2 is SQIVND (reference sequence). This CDR3 contains 10 residues. The V and J ends lost 10 bases and 4 bases respectively, with 5 bases between them. The data were produced by immunoSEQ multiplex PCR, yet TCRdb's version contains in-frame clones alone and is incomplete. The data hold roughly 180,000 clones, with around 83% observed a single time. Sequencing was performed on peripheral blood. The chain couples TRBV19 to TRBJ1-5, with D uncertain. The sequence derives from a woman aged 30 to 39 with active or convalescent COVID-19. In nucleotides, the CDR3 is TGTGCCACCAATAATCAGCCCCAGCATTTT. Translating it yields CATNNQPQHF.